This TCR beta chain comes out of a study of T cells after yellow fever vaccination. Study-level points and caveats: Most primary-vaccination clones reappeared after the booster (around 95% CD4, roughly 90% CD8). The CD4 compartment and the CD8 compartment contained a small share of clonotypes in common. Weaker, the secondary response had a peak occurring faster, on day 5 versus 15.

Comment on this clonotype: Its antigen remains unknown.

A 5'RACE template-switching step, the method used to make TCR cDNA, added a universal primer site and UMIs. Each CDR3 protein is one row after TCRdb ran MiXCR on the 5' RACE reads. In the table there are about 580,000 distinct CDR3 sequences, roughly 17% of which are singletons. The source was PBMCs, collected roughly 5 days after the first yellow fever vaccination. This receptor was identified in a man between 18 and 29 years old who received the YFV17D yellow fever vaccine.

CDR3 in amino acids: CAISAVWGGSTDTQYF. CDR3 DNA sequence: TGTGCCATCTCTGCAGTTTGGGGGGGTTCCACAGATACGCAGTATTTT. The rearrangement links TRBV10-3 to TRBJ2-3, with TRBD2 matching 7 bases. Trimming at V came to 8 bases and at J to 2 bases, leaving 13 bases not matched to a gene. This CDR3 comprises 16 residues. Germline CDR1 is ENHRY and CDR2 is SYGVKD.